This T cell receptor beta chain was captured in a study of cytomegalovirus exposure and HLA in healthy donors. Points from the study as a whole: Diagnosis of cytomegalovirus status made by the classifier reportedly showed high specificity and sensitivity. What was likely a sequencing artifact was a cluster of highly shared sequence variants.

The PCR contained 60 Vbeta and 13 Jbeta primers. As handled by the study authors: Roughly 11 million shared chains were among some 75 million unique TCR beta chains counted in a later analysis. Produced via immunoSEQ multiplex PCR; TCRdb's table is partial and in-frame only. V and J calls and clone size are given by that table; D and trimming were obtained from the DNA. The sample records roughly 150,000 clones, 64% being singletons. With regard to this clone: Antigen specificity is unknown.

The receptor was derived from a woman aged 25 to 45 in good health and CMV-seropositive. Sequenced input: PBMCs.

CDR3 amino acids: CASSLAGADNYGYTF. The CDR3 coding sequence is TGTGCCAGCAGCTTGGCTGGGGCGGACAACTATGGCTACACCTTC. The chain uses TRBV5-4 and TRBJ1-2, with a weak D call TRBD1 (5 bases). CDR1 SGHNT and CDR2 YYREEE come from the germline V gene (reference sequence). V lost 0 bases and J lost 2, with 11 bases in between. This CDR3 comprises 15 residues. Full variable domain (missing parts from reference TRBV5-4 and TRBJ1-2): ETGVTQSPTHLIKTRGQQVTLRCSSQSGHNTVSWYQQALGQGPQFIFQYYREEENGRGNFPPRFSGLQFPNYSSELNVNALELDDSALYLCASSLAGADNYGYTFGSGTRLTVV.